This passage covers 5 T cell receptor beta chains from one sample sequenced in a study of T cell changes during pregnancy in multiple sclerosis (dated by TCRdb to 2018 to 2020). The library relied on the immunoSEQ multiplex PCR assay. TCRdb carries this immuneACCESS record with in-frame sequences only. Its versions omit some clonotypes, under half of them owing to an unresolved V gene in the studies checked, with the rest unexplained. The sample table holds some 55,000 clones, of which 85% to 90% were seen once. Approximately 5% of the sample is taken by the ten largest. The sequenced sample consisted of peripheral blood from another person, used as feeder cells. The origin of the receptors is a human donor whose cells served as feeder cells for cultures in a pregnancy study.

The CDR3 DNA is TGTGCCAGCACGGAGGGTAGCGGGTACAATGAGCAGTTCTTC. Translated: CASTEGSGYNEQFF. The rearrangement links TRBV7-8 to TRBJ2-1; 7 bases fit TRBD2. The CDR3 is 14 residues long. The germline V gene encodes CDR1 SGHVS and CDR2 FQNEAQ. Trimming cost V 7 bases and J 4 bases; bases outside gene matches: 7.

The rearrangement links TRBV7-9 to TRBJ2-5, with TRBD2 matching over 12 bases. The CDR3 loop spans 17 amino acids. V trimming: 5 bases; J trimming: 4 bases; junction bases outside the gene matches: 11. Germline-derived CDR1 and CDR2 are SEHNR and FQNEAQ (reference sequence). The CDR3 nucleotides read TGTGCCAGCAGCAGACTAGCGGGGGAAGGTTTGGGAGAGACCCAGTACTTC. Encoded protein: CASSRLAGEGLGETQYF.

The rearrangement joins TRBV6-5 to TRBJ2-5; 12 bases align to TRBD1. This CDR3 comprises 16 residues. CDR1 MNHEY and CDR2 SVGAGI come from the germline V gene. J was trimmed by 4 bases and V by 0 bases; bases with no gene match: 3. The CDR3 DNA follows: TGTGCCAGCAGTTACTCCACGGGACAGGGGGCAGAGACCCAGTACTTC. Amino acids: CASSYSTGQGAETQYF.

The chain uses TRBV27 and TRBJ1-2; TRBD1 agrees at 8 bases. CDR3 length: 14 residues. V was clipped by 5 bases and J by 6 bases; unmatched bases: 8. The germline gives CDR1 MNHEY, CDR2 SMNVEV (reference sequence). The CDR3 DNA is TGTGCCAGCAGTCCCCAGGGGGCTAAAAATGGCTACACCTTC. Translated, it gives CASSPQGAKNGYTF.

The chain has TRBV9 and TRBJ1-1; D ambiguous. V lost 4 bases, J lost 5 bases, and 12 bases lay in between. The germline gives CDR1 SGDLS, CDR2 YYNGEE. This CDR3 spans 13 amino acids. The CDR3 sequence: CASSFKFWTEAFF. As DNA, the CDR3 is TGTGCCAGCAGCTTTAAATTCTGGACTGAAGCTTTCTTT.